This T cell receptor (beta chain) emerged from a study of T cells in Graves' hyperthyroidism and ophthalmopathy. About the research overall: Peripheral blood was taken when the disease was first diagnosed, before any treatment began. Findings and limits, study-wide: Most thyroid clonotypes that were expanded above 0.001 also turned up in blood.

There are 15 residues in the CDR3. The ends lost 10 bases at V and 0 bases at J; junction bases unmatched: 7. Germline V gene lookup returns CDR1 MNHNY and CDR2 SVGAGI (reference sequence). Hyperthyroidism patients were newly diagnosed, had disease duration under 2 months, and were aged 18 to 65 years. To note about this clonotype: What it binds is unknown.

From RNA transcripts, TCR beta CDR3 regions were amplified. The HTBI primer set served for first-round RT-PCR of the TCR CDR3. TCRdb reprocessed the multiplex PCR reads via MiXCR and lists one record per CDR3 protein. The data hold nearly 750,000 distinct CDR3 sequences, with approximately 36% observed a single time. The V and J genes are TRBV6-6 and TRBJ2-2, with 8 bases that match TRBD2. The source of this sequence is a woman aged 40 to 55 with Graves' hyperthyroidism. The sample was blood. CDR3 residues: CATTGGNANTGELFF. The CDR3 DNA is TGTGCCACCACGGGAGGGAACGCGAACACCGGGGAGCTGTTTTTT.